The entry that follows covers one TCR beta chain sequence. These data come from a study of shared T cell receptors in the human thymus. TCRdb's table, derived via immunoSEQ multiplex PCR, lists solely in-frame clones and lacks some. The sample yields about 380,000 clones, approximately 95% seen once. Germline CDR1 is SGHRS and CDR2 is YFSETQ. This CDR3 spans 13 amino acids. Deletions cut 7 bases from V and 11 bases from J, with 21 bases between. The rearrangement uses TRBV5-1 and TRBJ1-1; TRBD1 is a possible D gene (5 bases). The sample taken for sequencing was thymocytes. The source is a human donor. The CDR3 spells CASRGGNIGIAFF. In DNA form, the CDR3 reads TGCGCCAGCCGGGGGGGTAATATCGGTATCGCTTTCTTT.